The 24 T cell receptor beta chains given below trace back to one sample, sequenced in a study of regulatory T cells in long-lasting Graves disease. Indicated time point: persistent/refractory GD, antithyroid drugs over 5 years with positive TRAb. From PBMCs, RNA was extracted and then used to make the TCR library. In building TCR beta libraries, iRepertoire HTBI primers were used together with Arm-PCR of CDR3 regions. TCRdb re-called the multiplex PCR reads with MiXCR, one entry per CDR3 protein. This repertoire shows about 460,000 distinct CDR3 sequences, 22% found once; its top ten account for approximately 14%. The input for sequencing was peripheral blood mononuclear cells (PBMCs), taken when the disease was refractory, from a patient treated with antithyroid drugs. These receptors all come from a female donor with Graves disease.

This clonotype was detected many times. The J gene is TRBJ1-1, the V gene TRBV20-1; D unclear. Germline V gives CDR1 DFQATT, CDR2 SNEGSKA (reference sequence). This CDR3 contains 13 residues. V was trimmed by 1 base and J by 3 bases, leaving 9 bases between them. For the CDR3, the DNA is TGCAGTGCTAGAGCTTTACTGGACACTGAAGCTTTCTTT. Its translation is CSARALLDTEAFF.

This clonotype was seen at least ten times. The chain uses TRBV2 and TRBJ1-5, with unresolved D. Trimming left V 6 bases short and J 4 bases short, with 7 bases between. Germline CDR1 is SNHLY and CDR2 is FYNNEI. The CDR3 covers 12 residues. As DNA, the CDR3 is TGTGCCAGCAGAGAACCTAATCAGCCCCAGCATTTT. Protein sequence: CASREPNQPQHF.

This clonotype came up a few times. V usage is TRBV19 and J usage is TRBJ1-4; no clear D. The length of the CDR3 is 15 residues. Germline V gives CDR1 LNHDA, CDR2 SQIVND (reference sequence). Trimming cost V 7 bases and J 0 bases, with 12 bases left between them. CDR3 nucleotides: TGTGCCAGTAACCCATTACAGCCAACTAATGAAAAACTGTTTTTT. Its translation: CASNPLQPTNEKLFF.

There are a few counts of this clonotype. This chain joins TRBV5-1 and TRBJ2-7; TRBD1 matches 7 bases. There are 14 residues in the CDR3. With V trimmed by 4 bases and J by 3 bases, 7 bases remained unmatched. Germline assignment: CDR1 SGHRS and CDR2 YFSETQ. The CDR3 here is CASSTGQVLYEQYF. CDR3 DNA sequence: TGCGCCAGCAGCACCGGACAGGTGCTCTACGAGCAGTACTTC.

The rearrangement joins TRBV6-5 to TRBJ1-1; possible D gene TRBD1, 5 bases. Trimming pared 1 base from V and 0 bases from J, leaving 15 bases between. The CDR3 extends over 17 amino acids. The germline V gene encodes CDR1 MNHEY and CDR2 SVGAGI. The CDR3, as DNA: TGTGCCAGCAGTTACTGGGACCCGGGCCACCTGAACACTGAAGCTTTCTTT. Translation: CASSYWDPGHLNTEAFF.

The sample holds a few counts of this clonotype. The CDR3 DNA is TGTGCCAGCAGCTTAGAGACAGGGGTCGGGGAAAAACTGTTTTTT. Protein: CASSLETGVGEKLFF. This rearrangement joins TRBV7-9 to TRBJ1-4; 8 bases map to TRBD1. After removal of 1 base from V and 8 bases from J, the junction contained 6 bases not matched to a gene. The germline CDR1 and CDR2 sequences are SEHNR and FQNEAQ (reference sequence). There are 15 residues in the CDR3.

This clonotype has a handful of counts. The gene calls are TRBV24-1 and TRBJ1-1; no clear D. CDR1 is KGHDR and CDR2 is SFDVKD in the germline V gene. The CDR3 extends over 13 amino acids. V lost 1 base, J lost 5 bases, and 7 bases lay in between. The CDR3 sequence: CATSDLAGTEAFF. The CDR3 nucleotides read TGTGCCACCAGTGATTTAGCCGGGACTGAAGCTTTCTTT.

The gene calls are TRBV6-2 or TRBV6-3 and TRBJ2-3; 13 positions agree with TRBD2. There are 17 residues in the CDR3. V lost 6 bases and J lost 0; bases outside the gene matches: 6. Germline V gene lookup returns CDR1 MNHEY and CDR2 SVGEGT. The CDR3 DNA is TGTGCCAGCAGATCCGGGACTAGCGGGGACAGCACAGATACGCAGTATTTT. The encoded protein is CASRSGTSGDSTDTQYF.

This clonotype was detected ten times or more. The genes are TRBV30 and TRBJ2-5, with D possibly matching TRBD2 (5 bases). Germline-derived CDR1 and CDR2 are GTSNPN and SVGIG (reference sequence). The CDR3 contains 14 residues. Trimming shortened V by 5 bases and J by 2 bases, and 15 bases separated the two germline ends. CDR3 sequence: CAWCRFGEQETQYF. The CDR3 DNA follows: TGTGCCTGGTGTCGGTTCGGGGAACAAGAGACCCAGTACTTC.

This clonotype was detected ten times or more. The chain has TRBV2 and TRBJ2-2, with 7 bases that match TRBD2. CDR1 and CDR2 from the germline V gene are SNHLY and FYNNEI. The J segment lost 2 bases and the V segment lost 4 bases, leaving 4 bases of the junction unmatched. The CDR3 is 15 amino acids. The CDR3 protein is CASSGLAANTGELFF. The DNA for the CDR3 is TGTGCCAGCAGTGGGCTAGCGGCTAACACCGGGGAGCTGTTTTTT.

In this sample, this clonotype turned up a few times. In DNA form, the CDR3 reads TGTGCCAGCAGCCAAGACCAGGGGTGGACGGCCAAAAACATTCAGTACTTC. Residues: CASSQDQGWTAKNIQYF. The J gene is TRBJ2-4, the V gene TRBV14; a weak D match, TRBD1 (6 bases). The V gene's germline CDR1 is SGHDN and CDR2 FVKESK. CDR3 size: 17 residues. The V gene lost 0 bases and the J gene lost 1 base, with 13 bases spanning the gap. Supplemented by reference TRBV14 and TRBJ2-4, the full variable domain reads EAGVTQFPSHSVIEKGQTVTLRCDPISGHDNLYWYRRVMGKEIKFLLHFVKESKQDESGMPNNRFLAERTGGTYSTLKVQPAELEDSGVYFCASSQDQGWTAKNIQYFGAGTRLSVL.

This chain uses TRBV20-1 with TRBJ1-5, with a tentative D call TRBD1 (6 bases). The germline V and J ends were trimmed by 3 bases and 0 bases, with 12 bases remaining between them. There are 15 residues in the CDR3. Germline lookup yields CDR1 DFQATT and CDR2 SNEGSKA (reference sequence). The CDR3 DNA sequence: TGCAGTGCTAGGCAGGGGACTTATAGCAATCAGCCCCAGCATTTT. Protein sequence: CSARQGTYSNQPQHF.

CDR3 DNA sequence: TGTGCCAGCAGCCCCGGGCTAGCGACTTACAATGAGCAGTTCTTC. Its translation is CASSPGLATYNEQFF. The chain employs TRBV7-9 and TRBJ2-1, with D tentatively TRBD2 (6 bases). Looked up from germline, CDR1 is SEHNR and CDR2 is FQNEAQ (reference sequence). V lost 5 bases, J lost 4 bases, and 15 bases lay in between. The CDR3 spans 15 residues.

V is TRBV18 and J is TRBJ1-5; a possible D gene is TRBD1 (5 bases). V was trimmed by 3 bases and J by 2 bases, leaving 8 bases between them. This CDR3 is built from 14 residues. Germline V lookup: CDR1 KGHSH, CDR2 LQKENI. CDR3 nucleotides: TGTGCCAGCTCACCTGGGGCACGCAATCAGCCCCAGCATTTT. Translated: CASSPGARNQPQHF. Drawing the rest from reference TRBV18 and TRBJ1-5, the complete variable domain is NAGVMQNPRHLVRRRGQEARLRCSPMKGHSHVYWYRQLPEEGLKFMVYLQKENIIDESGMPKERFSAEFPKEGPSILRIQQVVRGDSAAYFCASSPGARNQPQHFGDGTRLSIL.

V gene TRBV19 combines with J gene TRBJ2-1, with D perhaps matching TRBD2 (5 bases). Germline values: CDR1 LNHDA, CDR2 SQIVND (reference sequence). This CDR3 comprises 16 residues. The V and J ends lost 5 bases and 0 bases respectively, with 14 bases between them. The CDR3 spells CASSLTIPSSYNEQFF. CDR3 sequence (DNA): TGTGCCAGTAGTCTGACTATCCCGAGCTCCTACAATGAGCAGTTCTTC.

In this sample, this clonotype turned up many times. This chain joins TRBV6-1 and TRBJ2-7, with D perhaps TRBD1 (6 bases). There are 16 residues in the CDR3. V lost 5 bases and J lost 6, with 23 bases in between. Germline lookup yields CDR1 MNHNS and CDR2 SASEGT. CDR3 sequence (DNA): TGTGCCAGCAGTCCCAGACAGGCCCAACCATGGGGCGAGCAGTACTTC. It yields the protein CASSPRQAQPWGEQYF.

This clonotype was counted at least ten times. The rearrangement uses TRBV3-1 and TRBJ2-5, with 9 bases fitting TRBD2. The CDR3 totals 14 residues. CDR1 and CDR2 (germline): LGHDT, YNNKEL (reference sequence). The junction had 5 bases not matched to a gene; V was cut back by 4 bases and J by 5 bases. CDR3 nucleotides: TGTGCCAGCAGCCCCCTAGCGGGAAGCGAGACCCAGTACTTC. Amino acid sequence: CASSPLAGSETQYF.

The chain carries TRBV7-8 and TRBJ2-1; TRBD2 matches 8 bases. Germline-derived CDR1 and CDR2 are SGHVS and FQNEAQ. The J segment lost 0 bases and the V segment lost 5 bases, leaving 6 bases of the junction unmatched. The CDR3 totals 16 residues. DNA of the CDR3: TGTGCCAGCAGCACCCGCGGGGGGAGCTCCTACAATGAGCAGTTCTTC. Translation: CASSTRGGSSYNEQFF.

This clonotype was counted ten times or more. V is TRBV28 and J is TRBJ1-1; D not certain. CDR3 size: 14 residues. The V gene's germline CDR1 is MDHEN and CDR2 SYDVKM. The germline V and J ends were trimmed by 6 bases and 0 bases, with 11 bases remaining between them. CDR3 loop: CASSFGLLNTEAFF. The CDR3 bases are TGTGCCAGCAGCTTCGGGTTGCTGAACACTGAAGCTTTCTTT.

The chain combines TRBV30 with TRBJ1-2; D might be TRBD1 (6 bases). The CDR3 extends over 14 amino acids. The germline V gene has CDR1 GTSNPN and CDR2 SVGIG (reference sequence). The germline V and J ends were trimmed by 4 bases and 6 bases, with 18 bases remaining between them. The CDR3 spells CAWNGDTVGDGYTF. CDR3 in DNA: TGTGCCTGGAATGGGGACACCGTGGGTGATGGCTACACCTTC.

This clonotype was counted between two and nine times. The CDR3 coding sequence is TGTGCCAGCAGTTTATATGGCACGGCAGATACGCAGTATTTT. It codes for CASSLYGTADTQYF. This chain links TRBV28 with TRBJ2-3; D gene uncertain. The germline V gene has CDR1 MDHEN and CDR2 SYDVKM. V shed 1 base and J shed 4 bases, with 9 bases lying between them. CDR3 size: 14 residues.

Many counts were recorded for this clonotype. CDR3 sequence: CASSYTENTEAFF. The CDR3 DNA reads as TGTGCCAGCAGTTACACAGAGAACACTGAAGCTTTCTTT. The chain uses TRBV6-5 and TRBJ1-1; D not certain. Germline V lookup: CDR1 MNHEY, CDR2 SVGAGI. The CDR3 spans 13 residues. Trimming removed 2 bases at V and 1 base at J, with 5 bases between.

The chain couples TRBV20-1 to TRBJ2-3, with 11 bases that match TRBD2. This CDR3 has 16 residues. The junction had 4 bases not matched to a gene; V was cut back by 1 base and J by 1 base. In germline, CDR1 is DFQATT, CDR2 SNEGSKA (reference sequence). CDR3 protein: CSARVLAGEGTDTQYF. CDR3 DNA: TGCAGTGCTAGAGTACTAGCGGGAGAAGGCACAGATACGCAGTATTTT.

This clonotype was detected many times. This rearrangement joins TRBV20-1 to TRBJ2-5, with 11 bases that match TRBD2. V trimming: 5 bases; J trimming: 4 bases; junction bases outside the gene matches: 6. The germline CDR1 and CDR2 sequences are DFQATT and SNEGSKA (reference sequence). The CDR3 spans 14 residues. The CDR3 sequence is CSAYSGRAGETQYF. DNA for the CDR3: TGCAGTGCTTATAGCGGGAGGGCCGGAGAGACCCAGTACTTC.